A single TCR beta chain is shown here with its context. V lost 5 bases to trimming and J lost 0 bases; unmatched junction nucleotides: 9. This CDR3 is 16 amino acids long. The germline V gene has CDR1 KGHSH and CDR2 LQKENI. The sample is drawn from a study of cytomegalovirus exposure and HLA in healthy donors. 13 Jbeta primers and 60 Vbeta primers were used for the PCR. Profiling relied on immunoSEQ multiplex PCR, and the TCRdb table lists in-frame clones only, not all of them. Here the sample spans some 110,000 clones, just under 70% being singletons. The V call is TRBV18, the J call TRBJ1-1; TRBD1 agrees at 7 bases. The receptor's source is a man aged 25-40 years in good health and CMV-seropositive. Sequenced: PBMCs. The CDR3 is CASSATGTAMNTEAFF. As DNA, the CDR3 is TGTGCCAGCTCAGCAACCGGGACAGCCATGAACACTGAAGCTTTCTTT.